A selection of T cell receptor beta chains follows, all from one sample in a study of CD8 T cells in ankylosing spondylitis. TCRdb itself ran the 5' RACE reads through MiXCR, one entry per CDR3 protein. The table shows about 39,000 distinct CDR3 sequences, with 3% occurring only once. The specimen sequenced was blood, either unsorted or a sorted T cell fraction (not recorded which). These receptors originate from a male donor with ankylosing spondylitis or in good health (not recorded which). CDR3s include the opening cysteine and the closing phenylalanine or tryptophan. D genes are given only for firm matches. Clone size is given for some rows only: seen once, a few or many times, or a class if the clone is expanded.

V gene	J gene	clone size	CDR3 length	D gene	CDR3 protein	CDR3 DNA
TRBV9	TRBJ1-4	few	13	-	CASSPEPNEKLFF	TGTGCCAGCAGCCCCGAGCCTAATGAAAAACTGTTTTTT
TRBV9	TRBJ2-2	many	16	TRBD2	CASSSRAGAVTGELFF	TGTGCCAGCAGCTCCAGAGCGGGGGCGGTCACCGGGGAGCTGTTTTTT
TRBV9	TRBJ2-2	many	16	TRBD2	CASSVTSGRFTGELFF	TGTGCCAGCAGCGTGACTAGCGGGAGGTTTACCGGGGAGCTGTTTTTT
TRBV9	TRBJ2-5	many	17	TRBD2	CASSVGGLAGGSETQYF	TGTGCCAGCAGCGTAGGTGGCCTAGCGGGAGGGTCTGAGACCCAGTACTTC
TRBV9	TRBJ1-6	many	17	TRBD1	CASSEGWTGRSNSPLHF	TGTGCCAGCAGCGAGGGATGGACAGGACGTAGTAATTCACCCCTCCACTTT
TRBV9	TRBJ2-5	many	13	-	CASSVGGTETQYF	TGTGCCAGCAGCGTAGGAGGCACGGAGACCCAGTACTTC
TRBV9	TRBJ2-5	many	13	-	CASSTRTRETQYF	TGTGCCAGCAGCACTCGGACGCGGGAGACCCAGTACTTC
TRBV9	TRBJ2-2	many	14	-	CASSVETPGGELFF	TGTGCCAGCAGCGTTGAGACCCCTGGCGGGGAGCTGTTTTTT
TRBV9	TRBJ2-2	many	16	TRBD2	CASSASGLTTTGELFF	TGTGCCAGCAGCGCTTCGGGACTAACCACCACCGGGGAGCTGTTTTTT
TRBV9	TRBJ2-3	many	16	-	CASSPRETSLTDTQYF	TGTGCCAGCAGCCCGCGAGAGACTTCACTCACAGATACGCAGTATTTT
TRBV9	TRBJ2-1	many	15	TRBD1	CASSVRQGEYNEQFF	TGTGCCAGCAGCGTTCGACAGGGCGAATACAATGAGCAGTTCTTC
TRBV9	TRBJ2-2	many	13	-	CASTGLNTGELFF	TGTGCCAGCACGGGACTTAACACCGGGGAGCTGTTTTTT
TRBV11-1	TRBJ1-4	-	13	-	CASSVGQPEKLFF	TGTGCCAGCAGCGTCGGACAGCCTGAAAAACTGTTTTTT
TRBV9	TRBJ2-5	many	15	-	CASSAPDPGSETQYF	TGTGCCAGCAGCGCTCCGGACCCGGGGTCAGAGACCCAGTACTTC
TRBV9	TRBJ2-5	-	13	-	CASSVRATETQYF	TGTGCCAGCAGCGTCCGGGCGACGGAGACCCAGTACTTC
TRBV9	TRBJ2-3	many	14	TRBD2	CASSPRLAADTQYF	TGTGCCAGCAGCCCCCGACTAGCGGCAGATACGCAGTATTTT
TRBV9	TRBJ1-4	many	15	-	CASSVAGASTEKLFF	TGTGCCAGCAGCGTAGCAGGGGCTAGTACTGAAAAACTGTTTTTT
TRBV9	TRBJ2-3	many	15	TRBD2	CASSAYGGGTDTQYF	TGTGCCAGCAGCGCATACGGGGGGGGCACAGATACGCAGTATTTT
TRBV9	TRBJ1-6	many	15	-	CASSVVAGFASPLHF	TGTGCCAGCAGCGTAGTCGCAGGTTTTGCCTCACCCCTCCACTTT
TRBV9	TRBJ1-2	many	13	TRBD1	CASSPDREISYTF	TGTGCCAGCAGCCCGGACAGGGAAATAAGCTACACCTTC
TRBV9	TRBJ1-1	many	15	-	CASSSQTGPHFGAFF	TGTGCCAGCAGCTCACAGACAGGACCCCATTTTGGAGCTTTCTTT
TRBV9	TRBJ2-6	many	18	TRBD2	CASSSASGAYSGANVLTF	TGTGCCAGCAGCTCCGCTAGCGGGGCTTACTCTGGGGCCAACGTCCTGACTTTC
TRBV21-1	TRBJ2-3	medium-sized	16	-	CASSKDRLTSRDTQYF	TGTGCCAGCAGCAAAGATAGACTGACGTCGCGGGATACGCAGTATTTT
TRBV9	TRBJ2-1	many	15	-	CASSVSHLRDGEQFF	TGTGCCAGCAGCGTATCCCACCTCCGGGACGGTGAGCAGTTCTTC
TRBV9	TRBJ1-2	many	15	-	CASSLPDGGGYGYTF	TGTGCCAGCAGCCTCCCGGACGGGGGAGGCTATGGCTACACCTTC
TRBV9	TRBJ1-4	many	14	-	CASSVGRNNEKLFF	TGTGCCAGCAGCGTAGGGCGGAACAATGAAAAACTGTTTTTT
TRBV9	TRBJ2-1	many	14	TRBD1	CASTGTGVGSEQFF	TGTGCCAGCACTGGGACAGGGGTAGGAAGTGAGCAGTTCTTC
TRBV9	TRBJ2-2	many	16	TRBD1	CASSPWTGANTGELFF	TGTGCCAGCAGCCCCTGGACAGGAGCGAACACCGGGGAGCTGTTTTTT
TRBV9	TRBJ2-1	many	11	-	CASSGLHEQFF	TGTGCCAGCAGCGGCCTCCATGAGCAGTTCTTC
TRBV9	TRBJ2-4	many	14	-	CASSSGVAKNIQYF	TGTGCCAGCAGCTCGGGAGTAGCCAAAAACATTCAGTACTTC
TRBV9	TRBJ2-1	many	16	TRBD2	CASSVGTSGSSNEQFF	TGTGCCAGCAGCGTCGGGACTAGCGGGAGTTCCAATGAGCAGTTCTTC
TRBV9	TRBJ2-5	many	15	TRBD1	CASSVGDRAQETQYF	TGTGCCAGCAGCGTAGGGGACAGGGCACAAGAGACCCAGTACTTC
TRBV9	TRBJ2-1	many	16	-	CASSVERGLSYNEQFF	TGTGCCAGCAGCGTAGAAAGGGGACTCTCCTACAATGAGCAGTTCTTC
TRBV9	TRBJ2-1	many	14	-	CASSVGQLNNEQFF	TGTGCCAGCAGCGTCGGACAGCTAAACAATGAGCAGTTCTTC
TRBV9	TRBJ2-3	many	14	TRBD2	CASSRLAGVDTQYF	TGTGCCAGCAGTAGACTAGCGGGTGTGGATACGCAGTATTTT
TRBV9	TRBJ2-1	many	13	-	CASSVVDGNEQFF	TGTGCCAGCAGCGTAGTGGACGGGAATGAGCAGTTCTTC
TRBV9	TRBJ2-1	many	11	-	CASSVGGPQFF	TGTGCCAGCAGCGTAGGAGGACCGCAGTTCTTC
TRBV9	TRBJ1-6	-	14	-	CASSVEGRDSPLHF	TGTGCCAGCAGCGTAGAGGGGCGAGATTCACCCCTCCACTTT
TRBV9	TRBJ2-1	many	15	-	CASSDGLGGYNEQFF	TGTGCCAGCAGCGACGGACTAGGGGGGTACAATGAGCAGTTCTTC
TRBV9	TRBJ1-2	many	15	-	CASRPNPNSPYGYTF	TGTGCCAGCAGGCCAAATCCGAACAGCCCCTATGGCTACACCTTC
TRBV21-1	TRBJ2-5	many	15	-	CASSLASGSVETQYF	TGTGCCAGCAGCTTAGCTAGCGGGAGTGTGGAGACCCAGTACTTC
TRBV9	TRBJ1-4	many	14	TRBD1	CASSRQGVGEKLFF	TGTGCCAGCAGCCGACAGGGTGTAGGTGAAAAACTGTTTTTT
TRBV9	TRBJ2-2	many	16	-	CASSVVVEAGTGELFF	TGTGCCAGCAGCGTAGTCGTTGAGGCGGGCACCGGGGAGCTGTTTTTT
TRBV9	TRBJ2-2	many	14	TRBD1	CASSAHRGTGELFF	TGTGCCAGCAGCGCCCACAGGGGCACCGGGGAGCTGTTTTTT
TRBV9	TRBJ1-6	many	12	-	CASSGGDSPLHF	TGTGCCAGCAGCGGGGGGGATTCACCCCTCCACTTT
TRBV9	TRBJ1-1	-	14	TRBD1	CASSVSGTGTEAFF	TGTGCCAGCAGCGTATCCGGGACAGGGACTGAAGCTTTCTTT
TRBV9	TRBJ2-3	many	19	TRBD2	CASSATPGLAGGITDTQYF	TGTGCCAGCAGCGCAACGCCGGGACTAGCGGGAGGAATCACAGATACGCAGTATTTT
TRBV9	TRBJ1-6	many	15	-	CASSVGARVNSPLHF	TGTGCCAGCAGCGTAGGAGCGAGGGTTAATTCACCCCTCCACTTT
TRBV9	TRBJ2-3	many	16	TRBD1	CASSVEPGQGTDTQYF	TGTGCCAGCAGCGTAGAGCCGGGACAGGGGACAGATACGCAGTATTTT
TRBV9	TRBJ2-5	many	15	TRBD1	CASSVGGDRGETQYF	TGTGCCAGCAGCGTAGGGGGTGACAGGGGAGAGACCCAGTACTTC
TRBV9	TRBJ2-2	many	15	-	CASSVAGTPPGELFF	TGTGCCAGCAGCGTAGCTGGGACACCTCCCGGGGAGCTGTTTTTT
TRBV9	TRBJ1-3	many	16	TRBD1	CASSERTGNSGNTIYF	TGTGCCAGCAGCGAAAGGACAGGAAACTCTGGAAACACCATATATTTT
TRBV9	TRBJ2-3	many	16	-	CASSVGTTANTDTQYF	TGTGCCAGCAGCGTAGGGACGACAGCAAACACAGATACGCAGTATTTT